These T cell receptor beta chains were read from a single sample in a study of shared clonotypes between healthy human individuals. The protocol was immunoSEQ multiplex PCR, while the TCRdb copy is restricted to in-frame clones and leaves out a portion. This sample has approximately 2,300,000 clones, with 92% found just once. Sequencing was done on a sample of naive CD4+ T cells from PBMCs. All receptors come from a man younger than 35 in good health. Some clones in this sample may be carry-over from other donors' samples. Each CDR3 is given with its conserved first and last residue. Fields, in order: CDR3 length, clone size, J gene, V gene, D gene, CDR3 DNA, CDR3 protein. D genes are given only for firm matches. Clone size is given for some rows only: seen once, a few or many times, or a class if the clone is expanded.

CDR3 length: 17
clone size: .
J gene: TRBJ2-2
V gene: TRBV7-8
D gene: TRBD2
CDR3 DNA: TGTGCCAGCAGCATCCAGGGACTAGCCCGAACCCCCGGGGAGCTGTTTTTT
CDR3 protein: CASSIQGLARTPGELFF

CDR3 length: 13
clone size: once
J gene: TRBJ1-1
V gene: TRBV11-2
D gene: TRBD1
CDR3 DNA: TGTGCCAGCAGCAATGACAGGGTCGCTGAAGCTTTCTTT
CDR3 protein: CASSNDRVAEAFF

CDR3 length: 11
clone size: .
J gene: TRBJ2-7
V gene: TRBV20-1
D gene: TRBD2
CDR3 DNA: TGCAGTGCCGGGACTAGCGTCGCGCAGTACTTC
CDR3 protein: CSAGTSVAQYF

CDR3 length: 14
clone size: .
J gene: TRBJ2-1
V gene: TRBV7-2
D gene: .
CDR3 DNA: TGTGCCAGCACCCCGGATCCTACATACAATGAGCAGTTCTTC
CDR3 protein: CASTPDPTYNEQFF

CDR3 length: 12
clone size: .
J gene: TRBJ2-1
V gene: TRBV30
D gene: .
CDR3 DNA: TGTGCCTGGAGTGTACGGATCTATGAGCAGTTCTTC
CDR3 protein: CAWSVRIYEQFF

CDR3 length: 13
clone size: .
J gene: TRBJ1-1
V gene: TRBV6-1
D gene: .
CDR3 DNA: TGTGCCAGCCCCCCGGCGGGAAACACTGAAGCTTTCTTT
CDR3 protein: CASPPAGNTEAFF

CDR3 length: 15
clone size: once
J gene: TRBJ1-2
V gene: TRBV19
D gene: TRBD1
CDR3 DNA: TGTGCCAGTAGTATCGGGACAGGGCTTAACTATGGCTACACCTTC
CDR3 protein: CASSIGTGLNYGYTF

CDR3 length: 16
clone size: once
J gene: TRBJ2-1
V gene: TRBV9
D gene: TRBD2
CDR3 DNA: TGTGCCAGCAGCGTAGGTTTGGGGACTAGCTACAATGAGCAGTTCTTC
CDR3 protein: CASSVGLGTSYNEQFF

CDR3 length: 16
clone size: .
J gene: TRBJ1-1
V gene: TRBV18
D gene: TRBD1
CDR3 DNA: TGTGCCAGCTCTCCTCAACAGGGGGCACAGAACACTGAAGCTTTCTTT
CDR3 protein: CASSPQQGAQNTEAFF

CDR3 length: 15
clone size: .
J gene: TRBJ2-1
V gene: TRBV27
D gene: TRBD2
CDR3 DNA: TGTGCCAGCAGTTTATTTGCGGGGGGGTACAATGAGCAGTTCTTC
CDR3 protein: CASSLFAGGYNEQFF

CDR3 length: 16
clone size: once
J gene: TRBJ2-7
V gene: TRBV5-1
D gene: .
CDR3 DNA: TGCGCCAGCAACCACCCTACCGGGACAAGGTCCTACGAGCAGTACTTC
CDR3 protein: CASNHPTGTRSYEQYF

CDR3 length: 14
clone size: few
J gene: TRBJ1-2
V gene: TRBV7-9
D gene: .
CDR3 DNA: TGTGCCAGCAGTAAAACTCCGCGACGATATGGCTACACCTTC
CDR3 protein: CASSKTPRRYGYTF

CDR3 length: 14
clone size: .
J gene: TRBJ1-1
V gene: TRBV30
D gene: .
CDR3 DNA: TGTGCCTGGAGAAGGCCCCCTACGAACACTGAAGCTTTCTTT
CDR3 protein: CAWRRPPTNTEAFF

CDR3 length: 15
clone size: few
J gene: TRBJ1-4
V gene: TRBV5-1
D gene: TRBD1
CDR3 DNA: TGCGCCAGCAGCTTGGGGACAGGGACTAATGAAAAACTGTTTTTT
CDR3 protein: CASSLGTGTNEKLFF

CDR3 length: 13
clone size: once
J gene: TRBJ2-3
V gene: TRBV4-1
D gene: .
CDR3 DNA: TGCGCCAGCAGCCAAGAGAGTCCCGATACGCAGTATTTT
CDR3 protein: CASSQESPDTQYF

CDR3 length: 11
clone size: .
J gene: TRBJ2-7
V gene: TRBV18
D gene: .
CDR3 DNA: TGTGCCAGCTCCCCAGGGGTGGAGCAGTACTTC
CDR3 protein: CASSPGVEQYF

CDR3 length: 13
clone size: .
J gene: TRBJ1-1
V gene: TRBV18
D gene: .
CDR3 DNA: TGTGCCAGCTCACCACCGGGCAACATGTTCGCTTTCTTT
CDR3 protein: CASSPPGNMFAFF

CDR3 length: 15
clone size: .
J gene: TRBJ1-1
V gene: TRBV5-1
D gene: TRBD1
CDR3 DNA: TGCGCCAGCAGCCTCGGGACAGGGTGGGGAACTGAAGCTTTCTTT
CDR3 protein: CASSLGTGWGTEAFF

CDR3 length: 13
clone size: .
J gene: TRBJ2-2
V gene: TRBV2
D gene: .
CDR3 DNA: TGTGCCAGCAGTGTTGGTCTAACCGGGGAGCTGTTTTTT
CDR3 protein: CASSVGLTGELFF

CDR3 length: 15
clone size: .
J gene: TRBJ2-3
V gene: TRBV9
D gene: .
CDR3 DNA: TGTGCCAGCAGCGTACGCAGGGGAGACACAGATACGCAGTATTTT
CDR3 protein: CASSVRRGDTDTQYF

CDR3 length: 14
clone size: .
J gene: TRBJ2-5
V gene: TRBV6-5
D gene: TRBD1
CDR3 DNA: TGTGCCAGCAGTTGGGACAGGGGGCTTAAGACCCAGTACTTC
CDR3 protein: CASSWDRGLKTQYF

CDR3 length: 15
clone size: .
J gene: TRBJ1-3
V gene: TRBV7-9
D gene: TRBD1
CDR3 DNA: TGTGCCAGCAGCTTAGCCGGGACAGAAGGAAACACCATATATTTT
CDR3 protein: CASSLAGTEGNTIYF

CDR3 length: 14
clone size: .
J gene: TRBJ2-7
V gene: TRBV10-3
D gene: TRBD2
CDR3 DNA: TGTGCCATCAGGGAGCGGGGCAACTCCTACGAGCAGTACTTC
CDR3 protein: CAIRERGNSYEQYF

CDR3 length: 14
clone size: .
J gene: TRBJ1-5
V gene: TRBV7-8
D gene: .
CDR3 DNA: TGTGCCAGCAGCTTACAGGGCGGGAATCAGCCCCAGCATTTT
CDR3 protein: CASSLQGGNQPQHF

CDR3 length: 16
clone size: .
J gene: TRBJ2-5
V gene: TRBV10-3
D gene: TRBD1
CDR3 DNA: TGTGCCATCGGCCGCTCAAAGACAGGGGCTCAAGAGACCCAGTACTTC
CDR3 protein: CAIGRSKTGAQETQYF

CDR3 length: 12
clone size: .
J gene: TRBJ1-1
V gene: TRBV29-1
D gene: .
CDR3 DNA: TGCAGCGTCAGGGTGGGGGGGACTGAAGCTTTCTTT
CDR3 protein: CSVRVGGTEAFF

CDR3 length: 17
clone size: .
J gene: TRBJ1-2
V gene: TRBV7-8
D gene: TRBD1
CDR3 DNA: TGTGCCAGCAGCTTAAGGGACTTCCGGGACAGGTACTATGGCTACACCTTC
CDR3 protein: CASSLRDFRDRYYGYTF

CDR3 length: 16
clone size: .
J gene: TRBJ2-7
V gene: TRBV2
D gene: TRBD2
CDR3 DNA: TGTGCCAGCAGGAAAAGGGAGCGGGAGGGCCCCTACGAGCAGTACTTC
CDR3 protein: CASRKREREGPYEQYF

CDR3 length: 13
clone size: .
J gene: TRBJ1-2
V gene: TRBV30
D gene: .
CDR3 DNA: TGTGCCTTAGAACTGGGGGGGACGTATGGCTACACCTTC
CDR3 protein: CALELGGTYGYTF

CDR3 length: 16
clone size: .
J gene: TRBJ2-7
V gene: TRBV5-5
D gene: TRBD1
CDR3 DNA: TGTGCCAGCAGCAGGGGGACAGACTCGATAACCTACGAGCAGTACTTC
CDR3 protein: CASSRGTDSITYEQYF

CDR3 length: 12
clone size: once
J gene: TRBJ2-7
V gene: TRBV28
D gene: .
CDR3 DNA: TGTGCCAGCAGTTTATCGGGATACGAGCAGTACTTC
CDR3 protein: CASSLSGYEQYF

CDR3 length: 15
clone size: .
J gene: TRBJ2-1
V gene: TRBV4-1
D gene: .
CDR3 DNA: TGCGCCAGCAGCCAAGGTCTAGCAGGATGGCAAGAGCAGTTCTTC
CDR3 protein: CASSQGLAGWQEQFF

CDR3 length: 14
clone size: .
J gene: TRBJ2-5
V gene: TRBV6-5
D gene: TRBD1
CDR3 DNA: TGTGCCAGCAGTCGAGGGACAGGGTATCTTACCCAGTACTTC
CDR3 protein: CASSRGTGYLTQYF

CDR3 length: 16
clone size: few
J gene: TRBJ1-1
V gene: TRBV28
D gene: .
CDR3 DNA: TGTGCCGGAGGGAGTCAGGGTTCCAGCGGCGACACTGAAGCTTTCTTT
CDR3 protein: CAGGSQGSSGDTEAFF

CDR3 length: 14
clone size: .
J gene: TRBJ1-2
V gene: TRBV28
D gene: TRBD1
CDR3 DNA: TGTGCCAGCAGTTTGCAGGGGGCGAGGGGCGGCTACACCTTC
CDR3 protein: CASSLQGARGGYTF

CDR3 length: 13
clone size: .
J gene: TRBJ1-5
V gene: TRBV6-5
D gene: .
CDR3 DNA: TGTGCCAGCAGCCTCGATAGCAATCAGCCCCAGCATTTT
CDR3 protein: CASSLDSNQPQHF

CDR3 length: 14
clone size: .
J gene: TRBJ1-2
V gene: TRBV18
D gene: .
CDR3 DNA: TGTGCCAGCTCACCAAGTTCCGTAGACTATGGCTACACCTTC
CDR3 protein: CASSPSSVDYGYTF

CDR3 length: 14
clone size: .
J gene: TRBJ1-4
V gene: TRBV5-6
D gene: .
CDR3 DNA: TGTGCCAGCAGCTTGCCTGCAACTAATGAAAAACTGTTTTTT
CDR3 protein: CASSLPATNEKLFF

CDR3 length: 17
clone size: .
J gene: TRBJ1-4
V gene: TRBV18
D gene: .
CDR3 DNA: TGTGCCAGCTCACGCACGGAGGGTGACTCAACTAATGAAAAACTGTTTTTT
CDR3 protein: CASSRTEGDSTNEKLFF

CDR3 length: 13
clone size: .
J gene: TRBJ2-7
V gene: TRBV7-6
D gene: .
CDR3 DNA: TGTGCCAGCAGCTTAGTGGGGGATGGCGAGCAGTACTTC
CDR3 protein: CASSLVGDGEQYF

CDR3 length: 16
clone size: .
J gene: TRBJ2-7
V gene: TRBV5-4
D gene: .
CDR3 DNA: TGTGCCAGCAGTCTAGAAGGACGCCAGAGCTCCTACGAGCAGTACTTC
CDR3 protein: CASSLEGRQSSYEQYF

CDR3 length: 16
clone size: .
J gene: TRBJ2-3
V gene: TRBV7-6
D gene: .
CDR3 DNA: TGTGCCAGCAGCTTATTTGACAATTTACGCACAGATACGCAGTATTTT
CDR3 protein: CASSLFDNLRTDTQYF

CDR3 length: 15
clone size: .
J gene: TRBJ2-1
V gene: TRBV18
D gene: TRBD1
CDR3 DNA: TGTGCCAGCTCACCAGGACAGGGCGGGGTGTATGAGCAGTTCTTC
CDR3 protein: CASSPGQGGVYEQFF

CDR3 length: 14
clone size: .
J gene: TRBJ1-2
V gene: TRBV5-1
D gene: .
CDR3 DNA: TGCGCCAGCAGCATTGGAGTAGGGGACTATGGCTACACCTTC
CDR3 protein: CASSIGVGDYGYTF

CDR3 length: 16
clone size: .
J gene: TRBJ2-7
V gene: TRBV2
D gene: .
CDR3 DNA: TGTGCCAGCTTCCCCTCGCACCCTGCGCGCTCCTACGAGCAGTACTTC
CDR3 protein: CASFPSHPARSYEQYF

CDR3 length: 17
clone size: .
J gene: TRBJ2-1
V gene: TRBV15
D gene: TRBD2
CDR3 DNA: TGTGCCACCAGCAGAGATCGATGGACTAGCGGGGTCAATGAGCAGTTCTTC
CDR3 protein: CATSRDRWTSGVNEQFF

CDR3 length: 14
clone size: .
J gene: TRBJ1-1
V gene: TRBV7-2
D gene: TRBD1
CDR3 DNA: TGTGCCAGCAGCCGACGGACAGGTGACACTGAAGCTTTCTTT
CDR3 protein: CASSRRTGDTEAFF

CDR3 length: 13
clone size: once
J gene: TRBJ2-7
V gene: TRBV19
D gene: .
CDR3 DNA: TGTGCCAGTAGCACTAGGCGAGCTGGCGAGCAGTACTTC
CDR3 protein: CASSTRRAGEQYF

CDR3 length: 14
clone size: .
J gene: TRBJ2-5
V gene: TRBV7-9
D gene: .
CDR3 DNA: TGTGCCAGCAGCAGCAGGGTCGGCCAAGAGACCCAGTACTTC
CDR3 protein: CASSSRVGQETQYF

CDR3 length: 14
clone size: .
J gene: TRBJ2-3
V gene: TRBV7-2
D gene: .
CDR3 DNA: TGTGCCAGCAGCCTCCTTTGGGGCAAAGATACGCAGTATTTT
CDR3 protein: CASSLLWGKDTQYF